The present T cell receptor beta chain was sequenced within a study of T-cell memory formation after mild COVID-19 (dated by TCRdb to the early 2020s). In terms of the full investigation: Most TCR sequence clusters were specific to one of the two donors. T-cell clones expanding and contracting after mild COVID-19 in a couple of donors were tracked by longitudinal TCRalpha and TCRbeta repertoire sequencing. Two young, previously healthy adult volunteers, one female and one male, were included in the cohort.

Paper-wide results and their limitations: Some responding clones were detected in pre-infection memory, suggesting pre-existing cross-reactive memory T cells joined the SARS-CoV-2 response. From day 15 to 85, contracting clones showed balanced CD4/CD8 phenotypes, whereas a second wave of clones that expanded from day 15 to 37 leaned towards CD4+. Contracting CD4+ clones turned up mainly in the CM and EM memory subsets, whereas EMRA was where CD8+ clones were enriched. Only two mild cases were covered by the study, and larger cohorts that include severe cases with pre-infection samples were considered necessary. Whether the second-wave clones peaking on day 37 were SARS-CoV-2 specific was not confirmed.

PBMCs were isolated by Ficoll-Paque density gradient centrifugation. This clonotype was seen a few times. This clone's antigen is unknown. It has no much larger one-base neighbor in the sample; base qualities were not kept. Sequencing relied on an Illumina NovaSeq 6000. cDNA libraries for TCRalpha and TCRbeta were prepared by 5'RACE using constant-segment primers, with sample barcodes and unique molecular identifiers added. Trizol reagent was used to extract RNA from every sample. Library amplification was performed in two PCR steps, and a second sample barcode and Illumina TruSeq adapters were introduced in the second step. Sequencing of libraries was performed on an Illumina NovaSeq with 2 x 150 bp paired-end reads. The study's own analysis went as follows. Demultiplexing of reads and collapsing into UMI-guided consensus sequences were performed with migec v1.2.7. Using mixcr v2.1.11, UMI consensuses were aligned to TRA and TRB V and J templates and then assembled into clonotypes. Expanded or contracted clonotypes were those called significant by both edgeR and NoisET, with noise models trained on biological replicates. For edgeR calls, the thresholds were a false discovery rate-adjusted p below 0.01 and a log2 fold-change of 1. As an exploratory analysis of dynamics, PCA with hierarchical clustering was applied to max-normalized trajectories of the 1000 most abundant clonotypes. The CD4 or CD8 phenotype of responding clones was assigned using the separately sequenced CD4+ and CD8+ repertoires. TCRdb reworked the public reads: Q25 trimming with fastp, MiXCR clone assembly, productive beta chains retained. CDR3 protein sequences are deduplicated, and each keeps its most common genes and DNA. V and J calls and clone size were set by TCRdb, not the authors. For this sample there are more than 200,000 distinct CDR3 sequences; about a sixth appear just once. 3.5% of the sample is taken by the ten largest.

V is pared back by 2 bases and J by 2 bases, with 8 bases lying between the germline termini. CDR1 and CDR2 are read off the germline V gene (reference sequence) as DFQATT and SNEGSKA. From cysteine to phenylalanine, the CDR3 is 13 amino acids long. The DNA shown is the 39-base CDR3, in frame from base 1. The sample taken for sequencing was PBMCs or a T cell subset sorted from them (not recorded which). The receptor was isolated from a man between 18 and 35 years old who had mild COVID-19 (a few samples of this study predate the infection). The sample titles of this study are shuffled in the database, so cell type and time point are left out; the donor was told from shared clones. The chain employs TRBV20-1 and TRBJ2-3, and TRBD2 may be the D gene, going by 6 matching bases. Here is the DNA: TGCAGTGCTAGAATGGACTACACAGATACGCAGTATTTT. Its protein product is CSARMDYTDTQYF.